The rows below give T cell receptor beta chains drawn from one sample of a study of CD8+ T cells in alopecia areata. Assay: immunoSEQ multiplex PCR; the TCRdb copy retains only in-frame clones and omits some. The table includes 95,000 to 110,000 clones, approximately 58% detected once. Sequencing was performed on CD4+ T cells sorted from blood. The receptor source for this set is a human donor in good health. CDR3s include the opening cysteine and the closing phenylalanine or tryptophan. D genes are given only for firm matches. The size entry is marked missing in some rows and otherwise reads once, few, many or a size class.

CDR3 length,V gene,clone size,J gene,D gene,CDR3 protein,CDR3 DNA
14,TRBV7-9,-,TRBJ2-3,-,CASSWGTDLDTQYF,TGTGCCAGCAGTTGGGGTACTGACTTAGATACGCAGTATTTT
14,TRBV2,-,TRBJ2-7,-,CASSEALLGSEQYF,TGTGCCAGCAGTGAAGCCCTATTGGGTAGCGAGCAGTACTTC
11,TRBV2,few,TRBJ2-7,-,CASRGTHEQYF,TGTGCCAGCAGGGGTACCCACGAGCAGTACTTC
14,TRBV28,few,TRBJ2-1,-,CASSGVPTYNEQFF,TGTGCCAGCTCCGGGGTCCCAACATACAATGAGCAGTTCTTC
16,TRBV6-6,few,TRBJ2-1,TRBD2,CASSSYSGGAGNEQFF,TGTGCCAGCAGTTCCTATAGCGGGGGGGCCGGGAATGAGCAGTTCTTC
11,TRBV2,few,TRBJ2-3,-,CASNAQDTQYF,TGTGCCAGCAACGCCCAGGATACGCAGTATTTT
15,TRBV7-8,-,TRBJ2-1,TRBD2,CASSTTGTSVNEQFF,TGTGCCAGCAGCACAACCGGGACTAGCGTTAATGAGCAGTTCTTC
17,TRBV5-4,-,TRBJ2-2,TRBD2,CASSLGLAERKTGELFF,TGTGCCAGCAGCCTCGGACTAGCGGAGAGGAAGACCGGGGAGCTGTTTTTT
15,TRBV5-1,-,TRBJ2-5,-,CASSLNRRGPETQYF,TGCGCCAGCAGCTTGAACCGCAGGGGTCCAGAGACCCAGTACTTC
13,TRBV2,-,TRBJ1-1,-,CASSEEGNTEAFF,TGTGCCAGCAGTGAAGAGGGGAACACTGAAGCTTTCTTT
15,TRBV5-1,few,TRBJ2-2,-,CASSLVPGEGGELFF,TGCGCCAGCAGCTTGGTACCAGGGGAAGGCGGGGAGCTGTTTTTT
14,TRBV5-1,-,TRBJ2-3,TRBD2,CASNSGVSSDTQYF,TGCGCCAGCAATAGCGGGGTATCTTCAGATACGCAGTATTTT
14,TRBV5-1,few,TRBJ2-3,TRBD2,CASTPGTTTDTQYF,TGCGCCAGCACCCCCGGGACTACCACAGATACGCAGTATTTT
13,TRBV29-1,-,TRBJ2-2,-,CSVEGTVSGELFF,TGCAGCGTTGAAGGGACAGTTTCCGGGGAGCTGTTTTTT
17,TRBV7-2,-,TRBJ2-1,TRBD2,CASSLASGTSGGAFEFF,TGTGCCAGCAGCTTAGCCTCCGGGACTAGCGGGGGGGCCTTTGAGTTCTTC
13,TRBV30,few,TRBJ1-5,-,CAWSMGLNQPQHF,TGTGCCTGGAGTATGGGTTTGAATCAGCCCCAGCATTTT
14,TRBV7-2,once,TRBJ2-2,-,CASSLGRLTGELFF,TGTGCCAGCAGCTTAGGACGCCTCACCGGGGAGCTGTTTTTT
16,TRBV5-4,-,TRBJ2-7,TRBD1,CASSLGQGALSYEQYF,TGTGCCAGCAGCTTGGGACAGGGGGCTCTCTCCTACGAGCAGTACTTC
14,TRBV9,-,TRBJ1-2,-,CASSVAGRSYGYTF,TGTGCCAGCAGCGTGGCAGGGAGGTCCTATGGCTACACCTTC
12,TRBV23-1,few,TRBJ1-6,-,CAPPGANSPLHF,TGCGCCCCTCCTGGGGCAAATTCACCCCTCCACTTT
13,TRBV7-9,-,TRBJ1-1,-,CASSSDRNTEAFF,TGTGCCAGCAGCTCGGACAGGAACACTGAAGCTTTCTTT
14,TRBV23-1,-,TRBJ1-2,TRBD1,CASLPPPGGRGHTF,TGCGCCAGCCTGCCTCCTCCAGGGGGCCGGGGCCACACCTTC
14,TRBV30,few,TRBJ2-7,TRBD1,CAWSRDSGKYEQYF,TGTGCCTGGAGCCGGGACAGTGGGAAGTACGAGCAGTACTTC
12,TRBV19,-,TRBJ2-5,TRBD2,CASGRQQETQYF,TGTGCCAGCGGGAGGCAACAAGAGACCCAGTACTTC
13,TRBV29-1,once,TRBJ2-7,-,CSVQRQSSYEQYF,TGCAGCGTTCAACGGCAAAGCTCCTACGAGCAGTACTTC
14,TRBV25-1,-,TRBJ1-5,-,CASSPGGRNQPQHF,TGTGCCAGCAGCCCCGGGGGGCGGAATCAGCCCCAGCATTTT
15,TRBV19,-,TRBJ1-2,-,CASTVGSTGLYGYTF,TGTGCCAGTACAGTAGGATCGACCGGTCTTTATGGCTACACCTTC
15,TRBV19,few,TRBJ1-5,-,CASSSQDNSNQPQHF,TGTGCCAGTAGTAGCCAGGACAATAGCAATCAGCCCCAGCATTTT
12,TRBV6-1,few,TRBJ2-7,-,CASSVGGYEQYF,TGTGCCAGCAGTGTGGGCGGCTACGAGCAGTACTTC